This T cell receptor beta chain comes out of a study of blood T cell repertoires in COVID-19. Germline loops: CDR1 LNHDA, CDR2 SQIVND (reference sequence). With 6 bases removed from V and 1 base from J, the gap between germline ends came to 7 bases. This CDR3 comprises 12 residues. Sequencing was performed with immunoSEQ multiplex PCR; in TCRdb, only in-frame clones are kept and a portion is missing. The data show 250,000 to 300,000 clones, 85% to 90% seen once. The receptor was isolated from a man in his late teens or twenties with active or convalescent COVID-19. The chain joins TRBV19 to TRBJ2-7; a weak D match, TRBD2 (5 bases). The sequenced material came from peripheral blood. In DNA, the CDR3 is TGTGCCAGTAGCGGGGTATCCTACGAGCAGTACTTC. Residues: CASSGVSYEQYF.